This paragraph reports one T cell receptor beta chain. The CDR3 spans 16 residues. Trimming pared 3 bases from V and 0 bases from J, leaving 11 bases between. Germline V gene lookup returns CDR1 MGHRA and CDR2 YSYEKL. The data originate from a study of blood T cell repertoires in COVID-19. The table came from immunoSEQ multiplex PCR; TCRdb's copy has only in-frame clones and leaves some out. The sample includes about 170,000 clones, around 82% of them seen just once. This rearrangement joins TRBV4-1 to TRBJ1-4; unclear D gene. The sequenced sample consisted of peripheral blood. The receptor was isolated from a man aged 65 to 79 with active or convalescent COVID-19. Here the CDR3 reads CASSHHQTATNEKLFF. As DNA, the CDR3 is TGCGCCAGCAGCCATCACCAGACTGCAACTAATGAAAAACTGTTTTTT.